A single sample gave rise to the 22 T cell receptor beta chains below, sequenced in a study of beta chain features in type 1 diabetes. Overall study findings and caveats: Among patients with Type 1 diabetes, TCRB CDR3s were moderately but significantly shorter in every one of the four CD4+ subsets.

As every portion of the isolated RNA was reverse transcribed, the sequencing read expressed TCRB transcripts. Sequenced by immunoSEQ multiplex PCR; TCRdb stores in-frame clones only, minus some. Of hundreds of thousands of clones listed, around 9.9% are singletons. The antigens these receptors bind are not known. The sequencing sample was made of naive CD4+ T cells from blood. Receptors were obtained from a man aged 30 to 39 with type 1 diabetes.

The chain uses TRBV30 and TRBJ1-6; D unclear. This CDR3 is 15 amino acids long. CDR1 GTSNPN and CDR2 SVGIG come from the germline V gene (reference sequence). V shed 7 bases and J shed 0 bases, with 13 bases lying between them. The CDR3 reads CAFGGKSSYNSPLHF. The CDR3 DNA sequence: TGTGCCTTTGGAGGGAAGAGCTCCTATAATTCACCCCTCCACTTT.

This rearrangement joins TRBV2 to TRBJ2-2; D is undetermined. This CDR3 contains 11 residues. Trimming took off 6 bases at V and 11 bases at J, with 10 bases between the two ends. Germline V gives CDR1 SNHLY, CDR2 FYNNEI. CDR3 region: CASRSNLELFF. CDR3 DNA: TGTGCCAGCAGATCAAACCTAGAGCTGTTTTTT.

This clone was counted only a few times. The gene calls are TRBV7-2 and TRBJ2-5, with D perhaps matching TRBD2 (5 bases). The CDR3 extends over 13 amino acids. V lost 4 bases to trimming and J lost 3 bases, with 9 bases between them. The germline gives CDR1 SGHTA, CDR2 FQGNSA. This chain's CDR3 is CASSWTRKETQYF. DNA for the CDR3: TGTGCCAGCAGCTGGACTCGAAAAGAGACCCAGTACTTC.

The chain employs TRBV5-4 and TRBJ2-7, with TRBD1 identical over 7 bases. The CDR3 contains 14 residues. Trimming at V came to 2 bases and at J to 2 bases, leaving 4 bases not matched to a gene. CDR1 is SGHNT and CDR2 is YYREEE in the germline V gene (reference sequence). The CDR3, as DNA: TGTGCCAGCAGCTTTAGGGACAGACCCTACGAGCAGTACTTC. Translation gives CASSFRDRPYEQYF.

The chain combines TRBV7-9 with TRBJ2-7; the D gene is possibly TRBD2 (7 bases). The CDR3 consists of 14 residues. Germline lookup yields CDR1 SEHNR and CDR2 FQNEAQ (reference sequence). Trimming shortened V by 5 bases and J by 6 bases, and 17 bases separated the two germline ends. The CDR3 region has the DNA TGTGCCAGCAGCCCGAGGGCGGGGGCTGGCGAGCAGTACTTC. It is translated as CASSPRAGAGEQYF.

This clone was detected only a few times. The chain combines TRBV5-4 with TRBJ2-7; D not certain. The CDR3 covers 11 residues. From germline, CDR1 is SGHNT and CDR2 YYREEE (reference sequence). With 3 bases removed from V and 7 bases from J, the gap between germline ends came to 8 bases. CDR3 loop: CASSSQAEQYF. The DNA for the CDR3 is TGTGCCAGCAGCTCCCAGGCGGAGCAGTACTTC.

In this sample, this clone turned up many times. V and J are TRBV29-1 and TRBJ2-4; unclear D gene. CDR1 and CDR2 from the germline V gene are SQVTM and ANQGSEA. This CDR3 has 13 amino acids. V was shortened by 5 bases and J by 1 base, with 9 bases between the two germline ends. The CDR3 loop is CSVPDGAKNIQYF. The DNA of the CDR3 is TGCAGCGTTCCTGACGGGGCCAAAAACATTCAGTACTTC.

The rearrangement joins TRBV18 to TRBJ2-7, with D possibly matching TRBD2 (5 bases). Germline CDR1 and CDR2: KGHSH and LQKENI. The CDR3 is made up of 14 amino acids. Trimming removed 3 bases at V and 2 bases at J, with 11 bases between. CDR3 DNA sequence: TGTGCCAGCTCACCCAATTACGGGACCTACGAGCAGTACTTC. It yields the protein CASSPNYGTYEQYF.

The table lists this clone with a few counts. This CDR3 is missing its conserved last phenylalanine or tryptophan, likely due to a read error. The DNA is omitted, as the CDR3 cannot be located on it reliably, and the CDR3 follows TCRdb's listing. The chain links TRBV30 to TRBJ1-2. The CDR3 is 13 residues long, counting both termini. The germline V gene has CDR1 GTSNPN and CDR2 SVGIG (reference sequence). CDR3 residues: CAWSQRALIRAFS.

A few counts support this clone. The J gene is TRBJ2-3, the V gene TRBV7-9; 9 bases agree with TRBD1. Germline CDR1 SEHNR, CDR2 FQNEAQ (reference sequence). This CDR3 contains 16 residues. V lost 5 bases and J lost 1; bases outside the gene matches: 7. Here the CDR3 DNA reads TGTGCCAGCAGCCCCATGGGACAGGGCCGCACAGATACGCAGTATTTT. Amino acid sequence: CASSPMGQGRTDTQYF. Together with reference TRBV7-9 and TRBJ2-3, the CDR3 gives the full variable domain: DTGVSQNPRHKITKRGQNVTFRCDPISEHNRLYWYRQTLGQGPEFLTYFQNEAQLEKSRLLSDRFSAERPKGSFSTLEIQRTEQGDSAMYLCASSPMGQGRTDTQYFGPGTRLTVL.

This clone was observed a handful of times. The gene calls are TRBV7-3 and TRBJ2-2; D remains ambiguous. Trimming pared 3 bases from V and 2 bases from J, leaving 7 bases between. The CDR3 has 14 amino acids. CDR1 SGHTA and CDR2 FQGTGA come from the germline V gene. CDR3 protein: CASSFHSNTGELFF. CDR3 bases: TGTGCCAGCAGCTTTCACAGTAACACCGGGGAGCTGTTTTTT.

The rearrangement uses TRBV4-1 and TRBJ2-3; TRBD2 matches at 9 bases. This CDR3 is built from 17 residues. Per germline, CDR1 MGHRA and CDR2 YSYEKL. Trimming at V came to 4 bases and at J to 6 bases, leaving 14 bases not matched to a gene. For the CDR3, the DNA is TGCGCCAGCAGCCGCCTGGGGGCGGGGGGGCCGTGGGATACGCAGTATTTT. Translated: CASSRLGAGGPWDTQYF.

The chain employs TRBV9 and TRBJ2-7; D may be TRBD1 (6 bases). Germline V gene data show CDR1 as SGDLS and CDR2 as YYNGEE. Deletions cut 3 bases from V and 4 bases from J, with 17 bases between. The CDR3 totals 15 residues. The CDR3 spells CASSAANPDSYEQYF. CDR3 nucleotide sequence: TGTGCCAGCAGCGCGGCTAATCCGGACAGTTACGAGCAGTACTTC.

This clone was counted only a few times. This chain uses TRBV5-1 with TRBJ2-7; possible D gene TRBD1, 5 bases. From germline, CDR1 is SGHRS and CDR2 YFSETQ. Trimming stripped 4 bases from V and 5 bases from J, with 7 bases between. The CDR3 spans 11 residues. The CDR3 bases are TGCGCCAGCAGCGCCAGGGACGAGCAGTACTTC. The encoded protein is CASSARDEQYF.

This clone was seen more than once but under ten times. V usage is TRBV5-1 and J usage is TRBJ1-4; D possibly corresponds to TRBD1 (5 bases). Germline assignment: CDR1 SGHRS and CDR2 YFSETQ. V was cut by 0 bases and J by 10 bases, with 10 bases left in between. The CDR3 has 13 residues. In nucleotides, the CDR3 is TGCGCCAGCAGCTTGGACAGGAGCGTAAAACTGTTTTTT. Translating it yields CASSLDRSVKLFF.

V gene TRBV7-3 combines with J gene TRBJ2-3, with 7 positions matching TRBD1. CDR3 length: 14 amino acids. Trimming cost V 3 bases and J 2 bases; bases outside gene matches: 2. The germline gives CDR1 SGHTA, CDR2 FQGTGA. CDR3 residues: CASSFGQVTDTQYF. For the CDR3, the DNA is TGTGCCAGCAGCTTCGGACAGGTCACAGATACGCAGTATTTT.

The rearrangement joins TRBV28 to TRBJ2-7; D remains unclear. Germline V gene sequence: CDR1 MDHEN, CDR2 SYDVKM. The CDR3 is 11 amino acids. V was clipped by 3 bases and J by 9 bases, with 9 bases between them. CDR3 residues: CASSFPHGQYF. The CDR3 nucleotides read TGTGCCAGCAGTTTCCCCCACGGGCAGTACTTC. Full variable domain (outside the CDR3, taken from reference TRBV28 and TRBJ2-7): DVKVTQSSRYLVKRTGEKVFLECVQDMDHENMFWYRQDPGLGLRLIYFSYDVKMKEKGDIPEGYSVSREKKERFSLILESASTNQTSMYLCASSFPHGQYFGPGTRLTVT.

The chain employs TRBV2 and TRBJ2-1; maybe TRBD2 (6 bases). The CDR3 length is 12 residues. V was shortened by 6 bases and J by 8 bases, with 11 bases between the two germline ends. CDR1 is SNHLY, CDR2 FYNNEI, per germline. CDR3: CASRWDFDEQFF. DNA for the CDR3: TGTGCCAGCAGATGGGACTTCGATGAGCAGTTCTTC. The entire variable domain, with the rest obtained from reference TRBV2 and TRBJ2-1, is as follows: EPEVTQTPSHQVTQMGQEVILRCVPISNHLYFYWYRQILGQKVEFLVSFYNNEISEKSEIFDDQFSVERPDGSNFTLKIRSTKLEDSAMYFCASRWDFDEQFFGPGTRLTVL.

The chain has TRBV7-9 and TRBJ2-3, with D tentatively TRBD2 (6 bases). The CDR3 length is 16 residues. The germline V gene has CDR1 SEHNR and CDR2 FQNEAQ (reference sequence). V lost 5 bases and J 2 bases, leaving 17 bases between the germline ends. The CDR3 nucleotides are TGTGCCAGCAGCCCCAAGTTCGGGGGTATCACAGATACGCAGTATTTT. This translates into CASSPKFGGITDTQYF.

This chain joins TRBV4-1 and TRBJ2-6; D possibly corresponds to TRBD1 (6 bases). The ends were cut back, 4 bases at V and 0 bases at J, with 22 bases in the middle. This CDR3 spans 20 amino acids. The V gene's germline CDR1 is MGHRA and CDR2 YSYEKL. CDR3 nucleotides: TGCGCCAGCAGCCTACGGACTCGGGCAGGGGCTAACTCTGGGGCCAACGTCCTGACTTTC. The encoded protein is CASSLRTRAGANSGANVLTF.

The V and J genes are TRBV7-9 and TRBJ2-7, with a weak D call TRBD1 (5 bases). The germline V gene has CDR1 SEHNR and CDR2 FQNEAQ (reference sequence). The CDR3 is 16 amino acids. With 7 bases removed from V and 0 bases from J, the gap between germline ends came to 19 bases. DNA for the CDR3: TGTGCCAGCACCCCTCAGGGCAGGACAAGCTCCTACGAGCAGTACTTC. Its protein product is CASTPQGRTSSYEQYF.

The V gene is TRBV7-2, the J gene TRBJ2-2, with D possibly matching TRBD2 (6 bases). With 5 bases removed from V and 7 bases from J, the gap between germline ends came to 11 bases. This CDR3 region has 13 residues. Germline loops: CDR1 SGHTA, CDR2 FQGNSA. The CDR3 reads CASSPTAGGELFF. As DNA, the CDR3 is TGTGCCAGCAGCCCCACAGCGGGCGGGGAGCTGTTTTTT.